Shown below are 10 T cell receptor beta chains from a single sample sequenced in a study of blood T cell repertoires in COVID-19 (dated by TCRdb to about 2020). The library relied on the immunoSEQ multiplex PCR assay. TCRdb took over this immuneACCESS table, retaining in-frame rearrangements with V and J assigned. Such tables are incomplete; in checked studies, under half of the missing clones stem from an unresolved V gene, and the remainder is unexplained. For this sample the table gives fewer than 200,000 clones, of which about four fifths were detected only once. The ten top clones hold 6.5% to 8% of the sample. The sample was peripheral blood. Receptor source: a man in his 70s with active or convalescent COVID-19.

This chain uses TRBV5-1 with TRBJ2-5; 15 bases agree with TRBD2. CDR1 and CDR2 (germline): SGHRS, YFSETQ. CDR3 size: 20 residues. V was clipped by 4 bases and J by 4 bases; unmatched bases: 17. The CDR3 DNA reads TGCGCCAGCAGCCCATGGAGGGGCCCGGGACTAGCGGGAGGAGGAGAGACCCAGTACTTC. Its translation: CASSPWRGPGLAGGGETQYF.

This clone was counted ten times or more. CDR3 coding DNA: TGTGCCAGCAGTTCGGGGACAGGGGGGGAAAAACTGTTTTTT. It codes for CASSSGTGGEKLFF. The chain has TRBV28 and TRBJ1-4; 11 bases line up with TRBD1. CDR3 length: 14 residues. Looked up from germline, CDR1 is MDHEN and CDR2 is SYDVKM. The junction had 3 bases not matched to a gene; V was cut back by 4 bases and J by 8 bases.

This clone was observed a single time. A junction end diverges from the germline sequence, so it may reflect a read error. The V and J genes are TRBV19 and TRBJ2-2; D may be TRBD2 (5 bases). This CDR3 has 18 amino acids. The germline V gene encodes CDR1 LNHDA and CDR2 SQIVND (reference sequence). In nucleotides, the CDR3 is TGTGCCAGTAGTATTTCTCGCAGCCAACCTAATGACGCCCGGGGAGCTGTTTTT. Protein: CASSISRSQPNDARGAVF.

The rearrangement links TRBV21-1 to TRBJ1-1. TRBV21-1 is reported as a pseudogene. The CDR3 has 14 amino acids. In nucleotides, the CDR3 is TGTGCCAGCAGCAATCTCCACCGACTGGTTGAAGCTTTCTTT. Protein sequence: CASSNLHRLVEAFF.

The chain is built from TRBV5-1 and TRBJ2-3; D gene ambiguous. V was clipped by 1 base and J by 0 bases, with 6 bases between them. The CDR3 runs 14 residues. The germline gives CDR1 SGHRS, CDR2 YFSETQ. CDR3 in amino acids: CASSLSASTDTQYF. For the CDR3, the DNA is TGCGCCAGCAGCTTGAGCGCTAGCACAGATACGCAGTATTTT.

The V and J genes are TRBV4-2 and TRBJ2-3; perhaps TRBD2 as D (5 bases). This CDR3 contains 14 residues. Trimming left V 1 base short and J 4 bases short, with 9 bases between. Germline CDR1 and CDR2: LGHNA and YNFKEQ. CDR3 in amino acids: CASSQGTRADTQYF. The CDR3 DNA follows: TGTGCCAGCAGCCAAGGGACGCGGGCAGATACGCAGTATTTT.

The chain employs TRBV6-6 and TRBJ1-1, with D perhaps TRBD1 (6 bases). CDR1 and CDR2 (germline): MNHNY, SVGAGI (reference sequence). The V gene lost 4 bases and the J gene lost 5 bases, with 17 bases spanning the gap. CDR3 size: 15 residues. This CDR3 is CASSSGQPAATEAFF. The CDR3 region has the DNA TGTGCCAGCAGTTCGGGACAACCTGCGGCAACTGAAGCTTTCTTT.

The chain combines TRBV3-1 (or the pseudogene TRBV3-2) with TRBJ2-5; tentative D call: TRBD1 (9 bases). This CDR3 is built from 19 residues. V lost 0 bases to trimming and J lost 5 bases, with 25 bases between them. Germline V CDR1 and CDR2: LGHDT, YNNKEL (reference sequence). CDR3 sequence (DNA): TGTGCCAGCAGCCAAGATCAAGCAACTGGGACAGGGACTAGGGAGACCCAGTACTTC. This encodes CASSQDQATGTGTRETQYF.

The chain has TRBV3-1 (or the pseudogene TRBV3-2) and TRBJ1-2, with 10 bases matching TRBD1. The CDR3 extends over 16 amino acids. Germline CDR1 and CDR2: LGHDT and YNNKEL (reference sequence). V lost 0 bases, J lost 3 bases, and 4 bases stayed unmatched. CDR3 sequence reads: CASSQEPGTGDYGYTF. CDR3 nucleotides: TGTGCCAGCAGCCAAGAACCGGGGACAGGGGACTATGGCTACACCTTC.

V is TRBV4-1 and J is TRBJ1-2; D is unclear. CDR3 length: 16 amino acids. Per the germline V gene, CDR1 is MGHRA and CDR2 is YSYEKL. Trimming took off 0 bases at V and 4 bases at J, with 15 bases between the two ends. The CDR3 DNA follows: TGCGCCAGCAGCCAAGAAGTCACCCTGTCCAGCTATGGCTACACCTTC. It encodes CASSQEVTLSSYGYTF.